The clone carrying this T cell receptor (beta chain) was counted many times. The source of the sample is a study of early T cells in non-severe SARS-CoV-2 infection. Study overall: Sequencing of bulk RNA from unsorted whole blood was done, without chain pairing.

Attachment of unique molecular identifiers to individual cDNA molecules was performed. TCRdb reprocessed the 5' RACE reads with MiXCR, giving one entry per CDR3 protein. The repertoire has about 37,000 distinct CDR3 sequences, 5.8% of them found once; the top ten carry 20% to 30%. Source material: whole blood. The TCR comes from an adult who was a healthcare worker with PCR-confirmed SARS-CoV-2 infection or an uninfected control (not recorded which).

The CDR3 region has the DNA TGCGCCAGCAGCCGCCAGGTTAGACCTAGCAATCAGCCCCAGCATTTT. Its translation is CASSRQVRPSNQPQHF. This rearrangement joins TRBV5-1 to TRBJ1-5; D uncertain. The CDR3 contains 16 residues. The germline V gene has CDR1 SGHRS and CDR2 YFSETQ. The ends were cut back, 4 bases at V and 0 bases at J, with 14 bases in the middle. The full variable domain, completed using reference TRBV5-1 and TRBJ1-5, is KAGVTQTPRYLIKTRGQQVTLSCSPISGHRSVSWYQQTPGQGLQFLFEYFSETQRNKGNFPGRFSGRQFSNSRSEMNVSTLELGDSALYLCASSRQVRPSNQPQHFGDGTRLSIL.